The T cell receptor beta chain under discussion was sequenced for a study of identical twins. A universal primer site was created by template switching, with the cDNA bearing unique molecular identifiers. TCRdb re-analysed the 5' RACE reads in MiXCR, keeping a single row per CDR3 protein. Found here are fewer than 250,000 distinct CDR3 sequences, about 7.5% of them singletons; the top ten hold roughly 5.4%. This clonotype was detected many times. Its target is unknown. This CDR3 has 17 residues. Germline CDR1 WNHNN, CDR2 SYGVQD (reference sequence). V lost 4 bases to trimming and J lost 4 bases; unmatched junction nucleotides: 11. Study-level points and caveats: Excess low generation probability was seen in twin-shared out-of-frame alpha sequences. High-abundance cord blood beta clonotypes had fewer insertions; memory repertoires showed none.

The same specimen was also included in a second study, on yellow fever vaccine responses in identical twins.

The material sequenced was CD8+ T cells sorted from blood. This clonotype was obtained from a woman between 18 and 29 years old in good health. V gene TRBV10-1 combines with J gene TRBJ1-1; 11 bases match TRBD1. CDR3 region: CASSAGTGGIGITEAFF. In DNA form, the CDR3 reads TGCGCCAGCAGTGCCGGGACAGGGGGAATCGGGATCACTGAAGCTTTCTTT.